Sequencing of this T cell receptor beta chain was carried out in a study of blood T cell repertoires in COVID-19. Study as a whole: Acute-phase and convalescent COVID-19 samples originated in the United States, Italy and Spain.

This CDR3 is 14 amino acids long. V was pared by 6 bases and J by 7 bases, with 9 bases of the junction left unmatched. Germline-derived CDR1 and CDR2 are SGDLS and YYNGEE. Study processing details: Amplified reference gene primers provided the basis for estimating nucleated cell counts. The assay was immunoSEQ multiplex PCR, and TCRdb's table has in-frame clones only and misses some. V, J and clone size reflect that table, while D and trimming were determined from the DNA. The sample has over 200,000 clones, about nine tenths seen once; the top ten hold roughly 6.5%. The sequenced sample consisted of peripheral blood. The clonotype originates from a man aged 60 to 69 who had recovered from COVID-19. This chain joins TRBV9 and TRBJ2-2, with 7 bases matching TRBD2. The CDR3 loop is CASMPTSAGGELFF. CDR3 nucleotides: TGTGCCAGCATGCCTACTAGCGCCGGCGGGGAGCTGTTTTTT.